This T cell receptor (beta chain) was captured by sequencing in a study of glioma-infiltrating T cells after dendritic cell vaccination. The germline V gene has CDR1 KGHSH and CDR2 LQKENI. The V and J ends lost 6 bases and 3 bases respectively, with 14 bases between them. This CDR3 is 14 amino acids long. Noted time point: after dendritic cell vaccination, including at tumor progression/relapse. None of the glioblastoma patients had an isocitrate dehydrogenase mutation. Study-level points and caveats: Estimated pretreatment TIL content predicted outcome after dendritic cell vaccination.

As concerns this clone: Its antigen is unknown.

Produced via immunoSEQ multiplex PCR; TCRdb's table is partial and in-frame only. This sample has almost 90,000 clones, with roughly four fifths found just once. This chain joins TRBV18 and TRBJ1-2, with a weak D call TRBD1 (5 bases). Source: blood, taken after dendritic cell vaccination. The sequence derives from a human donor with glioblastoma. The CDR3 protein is CASSQSGGDYGYTF. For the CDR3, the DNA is TGTGCCAGCTCCCAAAGCGGGGGAGACTATGGCTACACCTTC.